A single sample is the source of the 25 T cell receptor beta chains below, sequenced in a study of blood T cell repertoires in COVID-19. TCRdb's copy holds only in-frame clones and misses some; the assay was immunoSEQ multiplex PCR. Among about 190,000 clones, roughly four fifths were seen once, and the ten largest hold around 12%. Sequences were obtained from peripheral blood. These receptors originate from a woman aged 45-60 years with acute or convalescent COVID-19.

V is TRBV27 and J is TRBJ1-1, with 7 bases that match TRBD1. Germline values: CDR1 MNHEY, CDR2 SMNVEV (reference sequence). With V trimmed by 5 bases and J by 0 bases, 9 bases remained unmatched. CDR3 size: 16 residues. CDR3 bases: TGTGCCAGCAGTAACCTCAAGACAGGGATGAACACTGAAGCTTTCTTT. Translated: CASSNLKTGMNTEAFF.

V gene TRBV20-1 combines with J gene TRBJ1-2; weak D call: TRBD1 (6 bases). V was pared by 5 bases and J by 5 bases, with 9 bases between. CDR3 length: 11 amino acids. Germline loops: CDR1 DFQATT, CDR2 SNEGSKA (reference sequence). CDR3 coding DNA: TGCAGTGCTGCCACAGGGTATGGCTACACCTTC. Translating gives CSAATGYGYTF.

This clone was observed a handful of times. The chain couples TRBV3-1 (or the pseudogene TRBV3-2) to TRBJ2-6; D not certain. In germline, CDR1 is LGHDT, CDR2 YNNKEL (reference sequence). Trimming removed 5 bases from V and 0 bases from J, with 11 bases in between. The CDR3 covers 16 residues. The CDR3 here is CASSSDSYSGANVLTF. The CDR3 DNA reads TGTGCCAGCAGCTCCGACTCCTACTCTGGGGCCAACGTCCTGACTTTC.

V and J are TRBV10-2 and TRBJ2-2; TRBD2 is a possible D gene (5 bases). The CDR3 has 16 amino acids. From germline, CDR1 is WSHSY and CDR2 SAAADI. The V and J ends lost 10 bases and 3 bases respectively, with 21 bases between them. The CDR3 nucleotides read TGCGCCACCCCATCTAGGCCGGGAACGCACACCGGGGAGCTGTTTTTT. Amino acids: CATPSRPGTHTGELFF.

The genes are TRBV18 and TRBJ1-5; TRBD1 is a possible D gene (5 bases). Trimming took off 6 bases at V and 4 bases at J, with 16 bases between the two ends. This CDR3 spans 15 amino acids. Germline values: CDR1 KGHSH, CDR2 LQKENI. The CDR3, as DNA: TGTGCCAGCTCCCTCACTGCACAGGCTAATCAGCCCCAGCATTTT. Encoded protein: CASSLTAQANQPQHF.

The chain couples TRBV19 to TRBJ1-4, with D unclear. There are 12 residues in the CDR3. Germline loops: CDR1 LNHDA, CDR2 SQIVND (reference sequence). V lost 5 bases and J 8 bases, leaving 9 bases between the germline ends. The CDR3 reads CASSGLREKLFF. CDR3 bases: TGTGCCAGTAGTGGGTTGCGGGAAAAACTGTTTTTT.

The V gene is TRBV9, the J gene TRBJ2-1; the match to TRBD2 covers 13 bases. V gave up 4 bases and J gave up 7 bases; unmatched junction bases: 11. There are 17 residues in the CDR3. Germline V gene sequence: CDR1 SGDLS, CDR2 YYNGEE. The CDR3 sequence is CASSPGLAGVFLNEQFF. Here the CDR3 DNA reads TGTGCCAGCAGCCCAGGACTAGCGGGAGTGTTTCTTAATGAGCAGTTCTTC.

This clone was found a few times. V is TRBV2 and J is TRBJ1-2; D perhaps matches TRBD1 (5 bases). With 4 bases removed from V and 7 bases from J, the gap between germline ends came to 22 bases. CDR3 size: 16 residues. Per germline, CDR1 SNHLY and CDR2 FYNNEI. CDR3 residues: CASSGTIRGALSGYTF. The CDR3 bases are TGTGCCAGCAGTGGTACGATAAGGGGCGCGTTATCTGGCTACACCTTC.

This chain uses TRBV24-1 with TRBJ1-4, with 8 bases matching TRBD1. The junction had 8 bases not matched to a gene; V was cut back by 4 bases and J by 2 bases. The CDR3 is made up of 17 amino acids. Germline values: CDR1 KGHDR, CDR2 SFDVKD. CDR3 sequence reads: CATSDSRTGWTNEKLFF. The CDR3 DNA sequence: TGTGCCACCAGTGACTCCAGGACAGGGTGGACTAATGAAAAACTGTTTTTT.

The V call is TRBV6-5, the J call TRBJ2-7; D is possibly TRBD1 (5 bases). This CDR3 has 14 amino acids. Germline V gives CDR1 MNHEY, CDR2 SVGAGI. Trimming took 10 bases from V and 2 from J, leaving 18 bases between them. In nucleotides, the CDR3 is TGTGCCACCGCAGGACACAACCCCACCTACGAGCAGTACTTC. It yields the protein CATAGHNPTYEQYF.

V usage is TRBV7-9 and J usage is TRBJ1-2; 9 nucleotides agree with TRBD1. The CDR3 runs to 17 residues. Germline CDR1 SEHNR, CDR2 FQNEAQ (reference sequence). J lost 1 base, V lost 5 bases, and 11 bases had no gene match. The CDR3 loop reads CASSHRRDRDFNYGYTF. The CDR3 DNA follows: TGTGCCAGCAGCCACCGGCGGGACAGGGACTTTAACTATGGCTACACCTTC.

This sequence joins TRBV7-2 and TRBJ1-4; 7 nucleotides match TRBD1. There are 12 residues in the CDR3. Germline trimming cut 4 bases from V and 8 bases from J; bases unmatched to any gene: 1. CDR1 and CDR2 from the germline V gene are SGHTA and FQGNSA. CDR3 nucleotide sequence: TGTGCCAGCAGCTACAGGGGAGAAAAACTGTTTTTT. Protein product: CASSYRGEKLFF.

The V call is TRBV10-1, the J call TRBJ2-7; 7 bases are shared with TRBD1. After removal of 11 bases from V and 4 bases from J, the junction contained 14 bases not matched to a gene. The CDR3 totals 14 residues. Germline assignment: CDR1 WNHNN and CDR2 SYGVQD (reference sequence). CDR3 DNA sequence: TGCGCCTCCCCGACCCGACAGGGCCCATACGAGCAGTACTTC. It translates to CASPTRQGPYEQYF.

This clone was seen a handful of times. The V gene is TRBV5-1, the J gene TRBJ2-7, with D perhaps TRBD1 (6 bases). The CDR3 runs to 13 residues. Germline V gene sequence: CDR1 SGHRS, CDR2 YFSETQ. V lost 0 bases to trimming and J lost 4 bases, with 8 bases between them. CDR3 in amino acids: CASSLGGPYEQYF. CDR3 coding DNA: TGCGCCAGCAGCTTGGGGGGGCCTTACGAGCAGTACTTC.

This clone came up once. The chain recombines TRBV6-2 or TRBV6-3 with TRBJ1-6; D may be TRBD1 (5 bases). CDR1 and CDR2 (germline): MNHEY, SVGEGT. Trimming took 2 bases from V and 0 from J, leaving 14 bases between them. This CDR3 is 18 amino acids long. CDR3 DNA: TGTGCCAGCAGTTACCCGACGGGACTCAGCTCCTATAATTCACCCCTCCACTTT. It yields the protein CASSYPTGLSSYNSPLHF.

CDR3 bases: TGCGCCAGCAGCCAAGACCTACAGGGGCGAGTGGTTAATTCACCCCTCCACTTT. This translates into CASSQDLQGRVVNSPLHF. The gene calls are TRBV4-3 and TRBJ1-6; 7 nucleotides line up with TRBD1. This CDR3 has 18 residues. Germline trimming cut 0 bases from V and 6 bases from J; bases unmatched to any gene: 11. Germline lookup yields CDR1 LGHNA and CDR2 YSLEER.

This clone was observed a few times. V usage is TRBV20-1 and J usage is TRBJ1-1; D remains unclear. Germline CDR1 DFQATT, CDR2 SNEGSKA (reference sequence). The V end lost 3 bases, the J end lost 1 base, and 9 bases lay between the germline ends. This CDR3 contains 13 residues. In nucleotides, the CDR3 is TGCAGTGCTAGTCGCGGCGGGAACACTGAAGCTTTCTTT. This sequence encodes CSASRGGNTEAFF.

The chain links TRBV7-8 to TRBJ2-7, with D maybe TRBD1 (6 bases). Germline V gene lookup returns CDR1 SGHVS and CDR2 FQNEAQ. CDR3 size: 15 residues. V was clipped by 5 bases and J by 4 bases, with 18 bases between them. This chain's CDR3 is CASSKGRDTFYEQYF. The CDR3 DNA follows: TGTGCCAGCAGCAAAGGCCGGGACACGTTTTACGAGCAGTACTTC.

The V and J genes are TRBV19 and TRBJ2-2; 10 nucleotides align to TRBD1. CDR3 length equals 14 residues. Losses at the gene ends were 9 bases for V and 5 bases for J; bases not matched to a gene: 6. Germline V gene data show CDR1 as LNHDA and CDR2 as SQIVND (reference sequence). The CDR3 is CASLTGGGTGELFF. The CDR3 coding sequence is TGTGCCAGCCTGACAGGGGGCGGAACCGGGGAGCTGTTTTTT.

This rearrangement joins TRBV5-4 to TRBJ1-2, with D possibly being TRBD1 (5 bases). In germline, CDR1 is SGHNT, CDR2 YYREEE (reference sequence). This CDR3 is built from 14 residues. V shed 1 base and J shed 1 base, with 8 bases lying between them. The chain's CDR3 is CASSLTGSNYGYTF. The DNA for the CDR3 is TGTGCCAGCAGCTTGACAGGTAGTAACTATGGCTACACCTTC.

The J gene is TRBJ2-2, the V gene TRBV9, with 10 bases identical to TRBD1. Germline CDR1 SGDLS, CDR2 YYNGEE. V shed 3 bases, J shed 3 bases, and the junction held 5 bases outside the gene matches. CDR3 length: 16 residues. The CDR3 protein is CASSGDRGQYTGELFF. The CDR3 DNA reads TGTGCCAGCAGCGGTGACAGGGGGCAATACACCGGGGAGCTGTTTTTT.

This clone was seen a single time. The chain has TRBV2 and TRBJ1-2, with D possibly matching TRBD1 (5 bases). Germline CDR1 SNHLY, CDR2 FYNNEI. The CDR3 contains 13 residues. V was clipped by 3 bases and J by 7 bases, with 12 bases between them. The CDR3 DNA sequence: TGTGCCAGCAGTGATCAGGGAATAGGTGGCTACACCTTC. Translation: CASSDQGIGGYTF.

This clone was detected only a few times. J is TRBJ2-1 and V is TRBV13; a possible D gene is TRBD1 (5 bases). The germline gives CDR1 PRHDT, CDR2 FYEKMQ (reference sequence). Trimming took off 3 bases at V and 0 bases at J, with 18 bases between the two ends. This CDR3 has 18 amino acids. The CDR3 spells CASSFLKTVDSSYNEQFF. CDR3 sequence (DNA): TGTGCCAGCAGCTTCCTCAAGACAGTCGATAGCTCCTACAATGAGCAGTTCTTC.

DNA for the CDR3: TGTGCCAGCAGCCAAGAAAAGGGGAACAATTCACCCCTCCACTTT. Its translation: CASSQEKGNNSPLHF. V and J are TRBV3-1 (or the pseudogene TRBV3-2) and TRBJ1-6; TRBD1 is a possible D gene (5 bases). Germline V gives CDR1 LGHDT, CDR2 YNNKEL (reference sequence). The germline V and J ends were trimmed by 0 bases and 7 bases, with 10 bases remaining between them. This CDR3 has 15 residues.

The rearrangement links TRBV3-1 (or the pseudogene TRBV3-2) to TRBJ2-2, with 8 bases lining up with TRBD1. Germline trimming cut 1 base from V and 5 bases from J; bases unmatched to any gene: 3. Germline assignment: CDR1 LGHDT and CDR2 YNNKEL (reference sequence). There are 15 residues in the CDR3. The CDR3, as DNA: TGTGCCAGCAGCCAAGGGACAGGGTGGACCGGGGAGCTGTTTTTT. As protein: CASSQGTGWTGELFF.